This T cell receptor (beta chain) was found in a study of blood T cells in healthy people across ages. Across the study: Per two T cells, template switching captured roughly one barcoded beta molecule.

The count of this clonotype is one. What it binds is not known. This CDR3 region has 15 residues. CDR1 SGHRS and CDR2 YFSETQ come from the germline V gene. The V gene lost 1 base and the J gene lost 4 bases, with 14 bases spanning the gap. Isolated PBMCs totaled at least 6 million in each sample. Whole-study findings and limits: Relative to aged donors, long-lived donors carried more naive CD4+ cells and displayed higher diversity. Older age went with lower TCR beta diversity per million T cells, in a roughly linear way.

Alongside a J-beta primer mix, a sample-barcoded 5' primer served in a second PCR lasting roughly 6 to 12 cycles. TCRdb reprocessed the 5' RACE reads with MiXCR, giving one entry per CDR3 protein. The repertoire holds 850,000 to 1,000,000 distinct CDR3 sequences, approximately 50% seen once, with about 20% in the top ten. The sequence was collected from a woman between 55 and 75 years old in good health. The chain is built from TRBV5-1 and TRBJ1-1, with D maybe TRBD1 (5 bases). Sequencing was carried out using blood. The DNA for the CDR3 is TGCGCCAGCAGCTTGTTCGGGGGGTCGGGCACTGAAGCTTTCTTT. Protein: CASSLFGGSGTEAFF.